One and the same sample provided the 3 T cell receptor beta chains below, sequenced in a study of CD8 T cells in Susac syndrome. cDNA came from roughly 0.47 to 1 ug RNA primed by random hexamers. In TCRdb, the immunoSEQ multiplex PCR reads were re-called with MiXCR into one record per CDR3 protein. The top ten hold approximately 0.13% of the sample, which has around 200,000 distinct CDR3 sequences, approximately 90% seen once. Sample: CD8+ T cells from PBMCs. The receptor set was obtained from a human donor with multiple sclerosis.

This rearrangement joins TRBV13 to TRBJ2-3, with TRBD2 matching 12 bases. This CDR3 region has 16 residues. Trimming removed 5 bases from V and 3 bases from J; junction bases left unmatched: 6. Germline values: CDR1 PRHDT, CDR2 FYEKMQ (reference sequence). The DNA for the CDR3 is TGTGCCAGCAGCGGGAGGACTAGCGGGGAGACAGATACGCAGTATTTT. Amino acid sequence: CASSGRTSGETDTQYF.

The sample holds a few counts of this clonotype. The chain employs TRBV4-1 and TRBJ1-2; 7 bases line up with TRBD1. The V and J ends lost 1 base and 6 bases, in that order; junction bases with no gene match: 5. Germline lookup yields CDR1 MGHRA and CDR2 YSYEKL. The CDR3 is made up of 14 amino acids. As DNA, the CDR3 is TGCGCCAGCAGCCAAGTGACAGGGAGAGATGGCTACACCTTC. Translated, it gives CASSQVTGRDGYTF.

This clonotype was observed once. CDR3 protein: CAWSVFRGFGAFF. The DNA of the CDR3 is TGTGCCTGGAGTGTTTTTCGGGGATTCGGGGCTTTCTTT. J is TRBJ1-1 and V is TRBV30, with D hard to call. Germline loops: CDR1 GTSNPN, CDR2 SVGIG (reference sequence). The CDR3 is 13 amino acids. V gave up 0 bases and J gave up 11 bases, with 16 bases separating them. The variable domain in full, with the rest retrieved from reference TRBV30 and TRBJ1-1, is SQTIHQWPATLVQPVGSPLSLECTVEGTSNPNLYWYRQAAGRGLQLLFYSVGIGQISSEVPQNLSASRPQDRQFILSSKKLLLSDSGFYLCAWSVFRGFGAFFGQGTRLTVV.